This TCR beta chain was recovered during a study of shared clonotypes between healthy human individuals. About the research overall: Plates per donor: three CD4 naive, three CD4 memory, two CD8 naive, one CD8 memory. Study-level results: A reduction in generation probabilities was seen for non-shared clonotypes relative to those shared by all four donors.

CDR3 length: 20 amino acids. Germline lookup yields CDR1 LGHNA and CDR2 YNFKEQ. The V gene lost 2 bases and the J gene lost 6 bases, with 30 bases spanning the gap. It was at deep level that the assay was run. Generated by immunoSEQ multiplex PCR, the TCRdb table keeps only in-frame clones and is missing some. Among 1 million to 1.2 million clones listed, approximately 80% were seen once. In the case of this clone: What it binds is not known.

The sample was memory CD4+ T cells from PBMCs. Described subset: CD45RA-negative fraction. The sequence came from a young man in good health. Some clones in this sample may be carry-over from other donors' samples. The rearrangement links TRBV4-2 to TRBJ2-3; TRBD2 might be the D (6 bases). The CDR3 DNA is TGTGCCAGCAGCCAACCTTCCGATCGTCAGGGAATGGGGGGTGGCGATACGCAGTATTTT. Its protein is CASSQPSDRQGMGGGDTQYF.